The present TCR beta chain was sequenced within a study of blood T cell repertoires in COVID-19. Germline V lookup: CDR1 MRHNA, CDR2 SNTAGT. The CDR3 loop spans 14 amino acids. The V end was cut by 10 bases, the J end by 4 bases, with 17 bases between. Participants, about 18 to 100 years old, spanned some 23 US areas. This clone has a single count. Profiled with immunoSEQ multiplex PCR; TCRdb holds only in-frame clones, not every one. In the table there are over 150,000 clones, roughly 87% of which are singletons. Sequencing was carried out using PBMCs or T cells enriched from blood (not recorded which). The clonotype was recovered from a woman aged 45 to 65 who had recovered from COVID-19. This chain uses TRBV6-4 with TRBJ2-1, with D possibly TRBD2 on 6 matching bases. CDR3 sequence (DNA): TGTGCCAAACAAGGCCTAGCGCCATACAATGAGCAGTTCTTC. It is translated as CAKQGLAPYNEQFF.